Presented here are 19 T cell receptor beta chains from one specimen sequenced in a study of Ad26.COV2.S vaccination and SARS-CoV-2 variants. Treatment defined: roughly 20 received Ad26.COV2.S at low or high dose, single or two shots; about 5 received placebo; per-sample allocation not given. Sampling occurred on day 63 after the first vaccine or placebo injection. TCRdb's table, derived via immunoSEQ multiplex PCR, lists solely in-frame clones and lacks some. In the table there are 320,000 or so clones, about nine tenths of which are singletons. This sample comprised peripheral blood, obtained in a trial of Ad26.COV2.S vaccine versus placebo. The source is a person aged 18-65 years who received the Ad26.COV2.S COVID-19 vaccine or a placebo.

V is TRBV11-2 and J is TRBJ2-7; possibly TRBD2 for D (7 bases). Trimming cost V 8 bases and J 1 base, with 21 bases left between them. CDR3 length equals 16 residues. Germline CDR1 reads SGHAT; CDR2 reads FQNNGV. The CDR3 loop reads CASHTWGRGSSYEQYV. The CDR3 DNA is TGTGCCAGCCATACTTGGGGGAGGGGGTCTTCCTACGAGCAGTACGTC.

The chain employs TRBV6-5 and TRBJ2-7; the D call may be TRBD1 or TRBD2 (5 bases each). CDR3 length: 13 residues. The V gene lost 11 bases and the J gene lost 6 bases, with 20 bases spanning the gap. Per germline, CDR1 MNHEY and CDR2 SVGAGI. The CDR3 coding sequence is TGTGCCTGGGGGAGAGGAGACCGGGGCGAGCAGTACGTC. This codes for CAWGRGDRGEQYV.

The gene calls are TRBV6-1 and TRBJ2-2; D may be TRBD1 or TRBD2 (6 bases each). The CDR3 is 15 residues long. Per germline, CDR1 MNHNS and CDR2 SASEGT. V was pared by 1 base and J by 3 bases, with 9 bases between. In nucleotides, the CDR3 is TGTGCCAGCAGTGAAGAGGGGGAGGACACCGGGGAGCTGTTTTTT. Its protein is CASSEEGEDTGELFF.

The chain is built from TRBV18 and TRBJ1-1; 9 bases are shared with TRBD1. Germline V gene sequence: CDR1 KGHSH, CDR2 LQKENI. The CDR3 totals 16 residues. V lost 2 bases to trimming and J lost 1 base; unmatched junction nucleotides: 5. CDR3 coding DNA: TGTGCCAGCTCACCATCCGGGACAGGGCCGAACACTGAAGCTTTCTTT. Residues: CASSPSGTGPNTEAFF.

The chain links TRBV5-1 to TRBJ2-2; a weak D match, TRBD2 (5 bases). There are 15 residues in the CDR3. Trimming removed 4 bases from V and 3 bases from J, with 13 bases in between. Germline V lookup: CDR1 SGHRS, CDR2 YFSETQ. CDR3 coding DNA: TGCGCCAGCAGCCCGCGGGCCGCGGACACCGGGGAGCTGTTTTTT. Its protein product is CASSPRAADTGELFF.

This chain connects TRBV7-3 to TRBJ2-3; the D is unclear. The CDR3 consists of 15 residues. Germline-derived CDR1 and CDR2 are SGHTA and FQGTGA. The V and J ends lost 1 base and 6 bases respectively, with 14 bases between them. CDR3 sequence: CASSLNHLSPDTQYF. CDR3 DNA: TGTGCCAGCAGCTTAAATCATCTCTCTCCGGATACGCAGTATTTT. Full variable domain (missing parts from reference TRBV7-3 and TRBJ2-3): GAGVSQTPSNKVTEKGKYVELRCDPISGHTALYWYRQSLGQGPEFLIYFQGTGAADDSGLPNDRFFAVRPEGSVSTLKIQRTERGDSAVYLCASSLNHLSPDTQYFGPGTRLTVL.

The chain links TRBV29-1 to TRBJ1-3; no firm D call. This CDR3 spans 14 amino acids. Per germline, CDR1 SQVTM and CDR2 ANQGSEA. V lost 3 bases to trimming and J lost 0 bases, with 9 bases between them. This CDR3 reads CSVETPDSGNTIYF. In DNA, the CDR3 is TGCAGCGTTGAGACCCCCGACTCTGGAAACACCATATATTTT.

The V and J genes are TRBV5-1 and TRBJ1-1; TRBD1 might be the D (5 bases). This CDR3 is built from 15 residues. Germline V CDR1 and CDR2: SGHRS, YFSETQ. V lost 0 bases to trimming and J lost 1 base, with 10 bases between them. CDR3 loop: CASSLVPRANTEAFF. In DNA, the CDR3 is TGCGCCAGCAGCTTGGTTCCCAGGGCGAACACTGAAGCTTTCTTT.

The chain carries TRBV10-1 and TRBJ1-3, with a possible D match to TRBD1 (6 bases). The CDR3 loop spans 13 amino acids. Germline CDR1 is WNHNN and CDR2 is SYGVQD (reference sequence). The CDR3 DNA reads TGCGGGGGGGGCCCTACCGCTGGAAACACCATATATTTT. Translating it yields CGGGPTAGNTIYF.

This rearrangement joins TRBV5-4 to TRBJ2-1; 7 bases line up with TRBD1. The germline gives CDR1 SGHNT, CDR2 YYREEE (reference sequence). This CDR3 contains 15 residues. V trimming: 0 bases; J trimming: 4 bases; junction bases outside the gene matches: 4. The CDR3 region is CASSLVDREYNEQFF. As DNA, the CDR3 is TGTGCCAGCAGCTTGGTCGACAGGGAATACAATGAGCAGTTCTTC.

The V gene is TRBV6-5, the J gene TRBJ2-1, with 10 bases fitting TRBD2. The V gene's germline CDR1 is MNHEY and CDR2 SVGAGI. V lost 6 bases to trimming and J lost 6 bases; unmatched junction nucleotides: 8. The CDR3 is 15 residues long. The CDR3 region has the DNA TGTGCCAGCAGCCTAAGCGGGGGGGCCCTCAATGAGCAGTTCTTC. It encodes CASSLSGGALNEQFF.

This sequence joins TRBV6-2 or TRBV6-3 and TRBJ1-1, with a weak D call TRBD1 (6 bases). With 0 bases removed from V and 0 bases from J, the gap between germline ends came to 11 bases. CDR1 is MNHEY, CDR2 SVGEGT, per germline. The CDR3 has 16 residues. The CDR3 protein is CASSYSAGVMNTEAFF. The CDR3 DNA reads TGTGCCAGCAGTTACTCAGCAGGGGTCATGAACACTGAAGCTTTCTTT.

This chain connects TRBV7-8 to TRBJ2-1; D not resolved. CDR3 length: 16 residues. Deletions cut 4 bases from V and 0 bases from J, with 13 bases between. Germline-derived CDR1 and CDR2 are SGHVS and FQNEAQ. CDR3 coding DNA: TGTGCCAGCAGCTCCGGATACGGATTCTCCTACAATGAGCAGTTCTTC. It codes for CASSSGYGFSYNEQFF.

This sequence joins TRBV3-1 (or the pseudogene TRBV3-2) and TRBJ2-7; TRBD1 aligns across 8 bases. The CDR3 sequence is 15 residues long. The V and J ends lost 6 bases and 1 base, in that order; junction bases with no gene match: 8. Germline assignment: CDR1 LGHDT and CDR2 YNNKEL (reference sequence). CDR3 in DNA: TGTGCCAGCAGTCTCGACAGGGGCCTTTCCTACGAGCAGTACTTC. Amino acid sequence: CASSLDRGLSYEQYF.

The CDR3 loop reads CASSLQGLGTEAFF. The DNA for the CDR3 is TGTGCCAGCAGCCTACAGGGCCTGGGGACTGAAGCTTTCTTT. V usage is TRBV9 and J usage is TRBJ1-1; the D gene is possibly TRBD1 (6 bases). The CDR3 is made up of 14 amino acids. Deletions cut 4 bases from V and 5 bases from J, with 15 bases between. Germline CDR1 reads SGDLS; CDR2 reads YYNGEE.

The chain joins TRBV29-1 to TRBJ1-1, with a possible D match to TRBD1 (5 bases). The germline V gene has CDR1 SQVTM and CDR2 ANQGSEA. V was pared by 8 bases and J by 11 bases, with 24 bases between. This CDR3 has 13 residues. The CDR3 DNA reads as TGCAGCTTCCGGCAGGTTTTCTCCTCAGGGGCTTTCTTT. This encodes CSFRQVFSSGAFF.

The chain joins TRBV5-1 to TRBJ2-1, with TRBD1 as a possible D gene (5 bases). The CDR3 is made up of 14 amino acids. Germline V gives CDR1 SGHRS, CDR2 YFSETQ. Trimming pared 0 bases from V and 4 bases from J, leaving 8 bases between. CDR3 nucleotides: TGCGCCAGCAGCTTGGTCGACAGTTACAATGAGCAGTTCTTC. This codes for CASSLVDSYNEQFF.

The gene calls are TRBV7-9 and TRBJ1-2; no clear D gene. Trimming removed 8 bases from V and 2 bases from J, with 6 bases in between. Germline lookup yields CDR1 SEHNR and CDR2 FQNEAQ (reference sequence). This CDR3 region has 11 residues. The CDR3 protein is CASGSNYGYTF. In DNA, the CDR3 is TGTGCCAGCGGCAGCAACTATGGCTACACCTTC. Full variable domain (rest looked up from reference TRBV7-9 and TRBJ1-2): DTGVSQNPRHKITKRGQNVTFRCDPISEHNRLYWYRQTLGQGPEFLTYFQNEAQLEKSRLLSDRFSAERPKGSFSTLEIQRTEQGDSAMYLCASGSNYGYTFGSGTRLTVV.

This chain uses TRBV27 with TRBJ1-1; no definite D call. V shed 3 bases and J shed 4 bases, with 15 bases lying between them. Per the germline V gene, CDR1 is MNHEY and CDR2 is SMNVEV (reference sequence). CDR3 length equals 15 residues. Written as DNA, the CDR3 is TGTGCCAGCAGTTTGTCCGGGAGGGCCGGCACTGAAGCTTTCTTT. Translation gives CASSLSGRAGTEAFF.